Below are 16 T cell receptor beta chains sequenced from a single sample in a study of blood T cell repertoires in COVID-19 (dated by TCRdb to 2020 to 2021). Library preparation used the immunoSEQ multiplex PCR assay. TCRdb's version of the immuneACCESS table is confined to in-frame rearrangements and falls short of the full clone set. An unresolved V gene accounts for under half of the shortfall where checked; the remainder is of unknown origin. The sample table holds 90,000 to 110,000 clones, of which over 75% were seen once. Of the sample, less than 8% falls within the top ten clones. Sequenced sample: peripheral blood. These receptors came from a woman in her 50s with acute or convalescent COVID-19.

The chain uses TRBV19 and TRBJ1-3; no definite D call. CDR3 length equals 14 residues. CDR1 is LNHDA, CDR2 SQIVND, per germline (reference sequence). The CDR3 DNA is TGTGCATCGCAGGAGGGAAGCTCTGGAAACACCATATATTTT. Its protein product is CASQEGSSGNTIYF.

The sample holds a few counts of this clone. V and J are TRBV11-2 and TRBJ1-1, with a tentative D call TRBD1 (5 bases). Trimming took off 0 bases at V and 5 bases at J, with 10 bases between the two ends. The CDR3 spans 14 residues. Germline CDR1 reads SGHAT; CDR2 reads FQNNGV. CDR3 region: CASSLERGGTEAFF. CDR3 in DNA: TGTGCCAGCAGCTTAGAACGGGGGGGGACTGAAGCTTTCTTT.

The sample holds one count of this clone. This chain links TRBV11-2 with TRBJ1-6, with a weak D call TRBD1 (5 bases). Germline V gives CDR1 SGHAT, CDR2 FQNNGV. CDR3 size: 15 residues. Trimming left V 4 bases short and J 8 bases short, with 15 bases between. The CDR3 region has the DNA TGTGCCAGCAGCTCCTTGGAGACGGGGGATTCACCCCTCCACTTT. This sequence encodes CASSSLETGDSPLHF.

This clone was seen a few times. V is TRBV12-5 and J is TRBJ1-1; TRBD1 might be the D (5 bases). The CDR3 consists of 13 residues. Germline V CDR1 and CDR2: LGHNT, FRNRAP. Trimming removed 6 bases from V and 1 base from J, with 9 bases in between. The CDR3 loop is CASGRDWNTEAFF. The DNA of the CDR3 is TGTGCTAGTGGACGGGACTGGAACACTGAAGCTTTCTTT.

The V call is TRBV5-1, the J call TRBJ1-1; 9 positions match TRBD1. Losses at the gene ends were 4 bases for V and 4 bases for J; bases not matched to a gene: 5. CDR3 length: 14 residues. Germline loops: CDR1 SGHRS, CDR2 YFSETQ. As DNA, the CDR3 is TGCGCCAGCAGCCGGGACAGGGCGGGCACTGAAGCTTTCTTT. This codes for CASSRDRAGTEAFF. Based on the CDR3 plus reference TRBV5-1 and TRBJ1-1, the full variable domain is KAGVTQTPRYLIKTRGQQVTLSCSPISGHRSVSWYQQTPGQGLQFLFEYFSETQRNKGNFPGRFSGRQFSNSRSEMNVSTLELGDSALYLCASSRDRAGTEAFFGQGTRLTVV.

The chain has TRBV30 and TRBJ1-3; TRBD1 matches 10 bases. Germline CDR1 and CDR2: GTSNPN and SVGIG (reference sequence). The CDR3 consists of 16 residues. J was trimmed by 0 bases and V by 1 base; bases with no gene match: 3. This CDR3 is CAWSGDRGFSGNTIYF. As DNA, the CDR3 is TGTGCCTGGAGTGGGGACAGGGGCTTCTCTGGAAACACCATATATTTT.

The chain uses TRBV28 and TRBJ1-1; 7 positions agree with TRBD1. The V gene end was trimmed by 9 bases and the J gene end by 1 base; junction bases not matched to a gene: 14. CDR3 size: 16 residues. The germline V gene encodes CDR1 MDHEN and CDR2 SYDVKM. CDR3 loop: CASTSPGQISNTEAFF. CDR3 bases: TGTGCCAGTACCTCCCCGGGACAGATTTCGAACACTGAAGCTTTCTTT.

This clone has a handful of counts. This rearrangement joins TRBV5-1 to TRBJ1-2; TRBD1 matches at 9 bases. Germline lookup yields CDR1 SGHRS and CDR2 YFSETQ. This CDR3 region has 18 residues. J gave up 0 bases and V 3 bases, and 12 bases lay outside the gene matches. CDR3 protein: CASSSQLGDRVTNYGYTF. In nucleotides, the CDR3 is TGCGCCAGCAGCTCCCAGCTCGGGGACAGGGTCACTAACTATGGCTACACCTTC.

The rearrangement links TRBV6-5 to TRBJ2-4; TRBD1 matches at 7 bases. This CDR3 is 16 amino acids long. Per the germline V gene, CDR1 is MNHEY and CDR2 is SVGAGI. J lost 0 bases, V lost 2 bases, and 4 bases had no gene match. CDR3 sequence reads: CASSYGDSIAKNIQYF. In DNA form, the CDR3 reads TGTGCCAGCAGTTACGGGGACAGCATAGCCAAAAACATTCAGTACTTC.

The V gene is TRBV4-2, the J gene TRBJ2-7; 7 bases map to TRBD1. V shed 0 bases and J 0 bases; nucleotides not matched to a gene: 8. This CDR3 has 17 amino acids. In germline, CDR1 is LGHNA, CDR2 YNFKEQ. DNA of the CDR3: TGTGCCAGCAGCCAAGATCACGAGTCAGGGGGCTCCTACGAGCAGTACTTC. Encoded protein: CASSQDHESGGSYEQYF.

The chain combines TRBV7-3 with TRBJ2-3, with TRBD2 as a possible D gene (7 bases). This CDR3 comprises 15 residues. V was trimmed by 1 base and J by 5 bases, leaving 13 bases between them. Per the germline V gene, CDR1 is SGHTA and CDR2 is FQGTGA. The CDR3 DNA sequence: TGTGCCAGCAGCTTAAACGGGGGGCTGATAGATACGCAGTATTTT. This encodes CASSLNGGLIDTQYF.

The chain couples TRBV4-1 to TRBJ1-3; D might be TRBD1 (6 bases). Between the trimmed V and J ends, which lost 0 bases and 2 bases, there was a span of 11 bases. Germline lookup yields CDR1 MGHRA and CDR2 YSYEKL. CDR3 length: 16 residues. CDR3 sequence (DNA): TGCGCCAGCAGCCAAGATCCGACAGGAGCTGGAAACACCATATATTTT. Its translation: CASSQDPTGAGNTIYF.

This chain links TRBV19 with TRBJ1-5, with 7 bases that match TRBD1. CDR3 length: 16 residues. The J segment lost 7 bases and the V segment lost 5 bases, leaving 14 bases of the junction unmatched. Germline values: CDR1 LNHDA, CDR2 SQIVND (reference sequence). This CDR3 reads CASSPRGLGSPQPQHF. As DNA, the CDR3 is TGTGCCAGTAGTCCCAGGGGGTTGGGAAGTCCGCAGCCCCAGCATTTT. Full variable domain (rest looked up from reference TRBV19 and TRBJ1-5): DGGITQSPKYLFRKEGQNVTLSCEQNLNHDAMYWYRQDPGQGLRLIYYSQIVNDFQKGDIAEGYSVSREKKESFPLTVTSAQKNPTAFYLCASSPRGLGSPQPQHFGDGTRLSIL.

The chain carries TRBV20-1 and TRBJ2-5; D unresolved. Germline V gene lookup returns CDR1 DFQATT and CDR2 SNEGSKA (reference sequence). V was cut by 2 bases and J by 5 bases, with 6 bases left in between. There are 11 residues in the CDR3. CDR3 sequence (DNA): TGCAGTGCTAGAAAGCCGGAGACCCAGTACTTC. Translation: CSARKPETQYF.

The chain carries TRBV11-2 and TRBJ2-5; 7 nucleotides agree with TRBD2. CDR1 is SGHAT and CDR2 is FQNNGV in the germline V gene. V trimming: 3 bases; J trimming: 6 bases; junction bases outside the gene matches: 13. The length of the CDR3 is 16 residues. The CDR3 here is CASSFTSAGDEQTQYF. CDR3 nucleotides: TGTGCCAGCAGCTTCACTAGCGCGGGGGATGAGCAGACCCAGTACTTC.

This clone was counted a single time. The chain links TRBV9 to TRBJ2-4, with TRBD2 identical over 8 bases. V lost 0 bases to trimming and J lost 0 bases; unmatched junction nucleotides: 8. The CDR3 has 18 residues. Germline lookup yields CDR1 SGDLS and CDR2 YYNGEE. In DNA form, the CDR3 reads TGTGCCAGCAGCGTAGAAGCGGGGGAGCTTATAGCCAAAAACATTCAGTACTTC. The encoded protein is CASSVEAGELIAKNIQYF.